This T cell receptor beta chain was identified during a study of T cells in Graves' hyperthyroidism and ophthalmopathy. What was amplified from RNA transcripts were TCR beta CDR3 regions. The study used the HTBI primer set for a first-round RT-PCR of the TCR CDR3. TCRdb processed the multiplex PCR reads anew with MiXCR; each CDR3 protein has one entry. Here the sample spans roughly 98,000 distinct CDR3 sequences, roughly 40% being singletons. The CDR3 extends over 18 amino acids. Germline trimming cut 4 bases from V and 0 bases from J; bases unmatched to any gene: 8. CDR1 MNHNY and CDR2 SVGAGI come from the germline V gene (reference sequence).

The specimen was peripheral blood or thyroid tissue (not recorded which). This sequence joins TRBV6-6 and TRBJ2-3; TRBD2 matches at 12 bases. The sequence was collected from a woman aged 30 to 39 with Graves' hyperthyroidism. This CDR3 reads CASSSGTSGYSSTDTQYF. The CDR3 DNA reads TGTGCCAGCAGTTCCGGGACTAGCGGGTACTCTAGCACAGATACGCAGTATTTT.